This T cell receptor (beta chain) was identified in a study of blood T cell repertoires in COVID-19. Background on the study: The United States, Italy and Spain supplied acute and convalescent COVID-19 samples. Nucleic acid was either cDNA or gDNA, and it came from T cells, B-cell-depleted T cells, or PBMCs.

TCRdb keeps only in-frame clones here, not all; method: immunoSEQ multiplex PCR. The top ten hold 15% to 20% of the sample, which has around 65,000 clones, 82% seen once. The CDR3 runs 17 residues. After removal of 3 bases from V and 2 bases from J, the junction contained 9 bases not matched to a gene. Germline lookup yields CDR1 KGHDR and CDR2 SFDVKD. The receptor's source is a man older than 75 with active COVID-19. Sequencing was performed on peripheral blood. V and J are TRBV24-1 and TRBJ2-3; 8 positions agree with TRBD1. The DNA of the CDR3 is TGTGCCACCAGTGATCCTCGGACAGGGACCACCACAGATACGCAGTATTTT. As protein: CATSDPRTGTTTDTQYF.